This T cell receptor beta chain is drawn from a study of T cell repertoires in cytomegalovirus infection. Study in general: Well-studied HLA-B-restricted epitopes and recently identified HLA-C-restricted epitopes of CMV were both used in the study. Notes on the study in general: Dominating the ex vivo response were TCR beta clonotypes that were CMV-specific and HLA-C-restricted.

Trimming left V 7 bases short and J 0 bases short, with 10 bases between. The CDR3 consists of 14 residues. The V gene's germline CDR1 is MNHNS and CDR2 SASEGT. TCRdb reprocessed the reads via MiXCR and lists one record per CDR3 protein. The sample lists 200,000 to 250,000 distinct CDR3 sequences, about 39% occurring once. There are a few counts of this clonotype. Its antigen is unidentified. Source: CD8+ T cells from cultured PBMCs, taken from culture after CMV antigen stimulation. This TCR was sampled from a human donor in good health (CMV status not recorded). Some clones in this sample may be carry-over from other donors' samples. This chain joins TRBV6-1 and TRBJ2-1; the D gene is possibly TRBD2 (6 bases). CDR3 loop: CASKGTGSYNEQFF. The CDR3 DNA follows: TGTGCCAGCAAGGGGACTGGCTCCTACAATGAGCAGTTCTTC.